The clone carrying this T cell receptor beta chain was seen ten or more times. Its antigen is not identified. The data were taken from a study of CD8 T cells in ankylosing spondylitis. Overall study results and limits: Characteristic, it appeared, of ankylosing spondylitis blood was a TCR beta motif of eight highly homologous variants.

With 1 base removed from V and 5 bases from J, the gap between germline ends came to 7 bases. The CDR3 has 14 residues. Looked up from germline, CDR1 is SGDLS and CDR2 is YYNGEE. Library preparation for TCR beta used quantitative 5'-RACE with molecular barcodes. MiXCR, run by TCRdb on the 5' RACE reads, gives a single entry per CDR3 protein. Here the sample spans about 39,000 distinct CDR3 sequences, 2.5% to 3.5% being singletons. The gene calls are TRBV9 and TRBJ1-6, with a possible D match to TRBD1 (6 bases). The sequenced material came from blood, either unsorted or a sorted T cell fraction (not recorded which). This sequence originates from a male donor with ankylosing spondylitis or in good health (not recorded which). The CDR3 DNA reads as TGTGCCAGCAGCGTAACAGGGCATAATTCACCCCTCCACTTT. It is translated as CASSVTGHNSPLHF.